The 12 T cell receptor beta chains below come from one sample, sequenced in a study of regulatory T cells in long-lasting Graves disease. Time point reported: newly diagnosed GD, antithyroid drugs for less than 3 months. PBMC-derived RNA was used for the TCR library. Libraries of TCR beta came from iRepertoire HTBI primers plus Arm-PCR of CDR3 regions. MiXCR, applied by TCRdb to the multiplex PCR reads, yields one record per CDR3 protein. The data contain about 430,000 distinct CDR3 sequences, about 15% of them singletons. These same data were also listed under a study on T cells in Graves' hyperthyroidism and ophthalmopathy.

This sample comprised peripheral blood mononuclear cells (PBMCs), obtained at new diagnosis, from a patient treated with antithyroid drugs. These receptors originate from a woman in her forties with Graves disease.

V usage is TRBV30 and J usage is TRBJ1-2; TRBD1 agrees at 10 bases. The CDR3 has 13 amino acids. The V gene's germline CDR1 is GTSNPN and CDR2 SVGIG (reference sequence). V gave up 3 bases and J gave up 5 bases; unmatched junction bases: 3. The CDR3 DNA reads as TGTGCCTGGAGAGGACAGGGGGGTTATGGCTACACCTTC. It is translated as CAWRGQGGYGYTF.

This clonotype has more than one count but fewer than ten. The rearrangement links TRBV14 to TRBJ2-7, with 9 bases aligning to TRBD1. V shed 3 bases, J shed 5 bases, and the junction held 11 bases outside the gene matches. CDR3 length equals 16 residues. The germline gives CDR1 SGHDN, CDR2 FVKESK. CDR3 loop: CASSQLLGQGENEQYF. For the CDR3, the DNA is TGTGCCAGCAGCCAGCTTTTGGGACAGGGAGAAAACGAGCAGTACTTC.

In this sample, this clonotype turned up many times. The rearrangement uses TRBV24-1 and TRBJ2-2; no reliable D call. CDR1 KGHDR and CDR2 SFDVKD come from the germline V gene. The CDR3 contains 13 residues. The ends were cut back, 4 bases at V and 1 base at J, with 3 bases in the middle. Written as DNA, the CDR3 is TGTGCCACCAGTGACCAGAACACCGGGGAGCTGTTTTTT. This encodes CATSDQNTGELFF.

Points on this clonotype: A much larger clone is a single base away; this may be a read error. The J gene is TRBJ1-5, the V gene TRBV5-1; TRBD1 might be the D (6 bases). Germline V CDR1 and CDR2: SGHRS, YFSETQ. This CDR3 is 13 amino acids long. The CDR3 nucleotides are TGCGCCAGCATCTTGGGACAATCCCAACCCCAGCATTTT. Its protein is CASILGQSQPQHF.

This clonotype was recorded at least ten times. The V gene is TRBV28, the J gene TRBJ1-1, with D unclear. V was shortened by 3 bases and J by 8 bases, with 7 bases between the two germline ends. Germline assignment: CDR1 MDHEN and CDR2 SYDVKM. The CDR3 is made up of 11 amino acids. This CDR3 is CASSFAAEAFF. The CDR3, as DNA: TGTGCCAGCAGTTTCGCGGCAGAAGCTTTCTTT.

This clonotype occurred many times. The J gene is TRBJ2-3, the V gene TRBV2, with 10 bases aligning to TRBD2. Unmatched junction bases numbered 3, after V lost 4 bases and J lost 5 bases. CDR1 SNHLY and CDR2 FYNNEI come from the germline V gene. CDR3 length: 14 amino acids. In nucleotides, the CDR3 is TGTGCCAGCAGTGTAGCGGGAGGAATAGATACGCAGTATTTT. Translating it yields CASSVAGGIDTQYF.

Comment on this clonotype: It is likely a read error: a sequence one base away is far more abundant. The chain combines TRBV27 with TRBJ2-2; the match to TRBD1 covers 11 bases. Germline CDR1 and CDR2: MNHEY and SMNVEV (reference sequence). V dropped 5 bases and J dropped 2; count of bases not matched to a gene: 7. The CDR3 loop spans 17 amino acids. The CDR3 nucleotides are TGTGCCAGCAGTGGCCTGGGGACAGGGGGTAACACCGGGGAGCTGTTTTTT. This codes for CASSGLGTGGNTGELFF.

The count of this clonotype is one. A much larger clone lies a single base off, so this may be a read error. The chain uses TRBV2 and TRBJ2-5, with no clear D. The CDR3 consists of 13 residues. The V gene lost 5 bases and the J gene lost 9 bases, with 16 bases spanning the gap. CDR1 is SNHLY and CDR2 is FYNNEI in the germline V gene. For the CDR3, the DNA is TGTGCCAGCAGTACCCACGGGTACAGAGCCCAGTACTTC. Residues: CASSTHGYRAQYF.

This clonotype was seen at least ten times. The gene calls are TRBV2 and TRBJ2-6; perhaps TRBD2 as D (5 bases). The CDR3 totals 16 residues. Per the germline V gene, CDR1 is SNHLY and CDR2 is FYNNEI. V dropped 1 base and J dropped 2 bases, with 9 bases sitting between them. CDR3 loop: CASSEGGSAGANVLTF. For the CDR3, the DNA is TGTGCCAGCAGTGAAGGGGGTAGCGCTGGGGCCAACGTCCTGACTTTC.

This chain uses TRBV30 with TRBJ1-6; D gene ambiguous. V shed 5 bases and J shed 5 bases, with 10 bases lying between them. The CDR3 is 13 residues long. CDR1 and CDR2 from the germline V gene are GTSNPN and SVGIG (reference sequence). In nucleotides, the CDR3 is TGTGCCTGGTCCCCGGGAAATAATTCACCCCTCCACTTT. This gives the protein CAWSPGNNSPLHF.

This clonotype was recorded at least ten times. The rearrangement joins TRBV11-3 to TRBJ2-7; 8 nucleotides line up with TRBD2. Germline assignment: CDR1 SGHNT and CDR2 YENEEA. J was trimmed by 7 bases and V by 2 bases; bases with no gene match: 7. The CDR3 loop spans 14 amino acids. The CDR3 spells CASSLTAGVGEQYF. CDR3 sequence (DNA): TGTGCCAGCAGCTTAACAGCGGGAGTAGGGGAGCAGTACTTC.

In its sample, this clonotype was seen many times. The junction and the germline gene differ at one end; a read error may be behind it. The rearrangement uses TRBV7-7 and TRBJ1-2, with D uncertain. This CDR3 contains 11 residues. The germline V gene has CDR1 SSHAT and CDR2 FNYEAQ (reference sequence). The CDR3 nucleotides read TGTGCTAGCAGGACCCACTATGGCTACACCTTC. Its protein is CASRTHYGYTF.